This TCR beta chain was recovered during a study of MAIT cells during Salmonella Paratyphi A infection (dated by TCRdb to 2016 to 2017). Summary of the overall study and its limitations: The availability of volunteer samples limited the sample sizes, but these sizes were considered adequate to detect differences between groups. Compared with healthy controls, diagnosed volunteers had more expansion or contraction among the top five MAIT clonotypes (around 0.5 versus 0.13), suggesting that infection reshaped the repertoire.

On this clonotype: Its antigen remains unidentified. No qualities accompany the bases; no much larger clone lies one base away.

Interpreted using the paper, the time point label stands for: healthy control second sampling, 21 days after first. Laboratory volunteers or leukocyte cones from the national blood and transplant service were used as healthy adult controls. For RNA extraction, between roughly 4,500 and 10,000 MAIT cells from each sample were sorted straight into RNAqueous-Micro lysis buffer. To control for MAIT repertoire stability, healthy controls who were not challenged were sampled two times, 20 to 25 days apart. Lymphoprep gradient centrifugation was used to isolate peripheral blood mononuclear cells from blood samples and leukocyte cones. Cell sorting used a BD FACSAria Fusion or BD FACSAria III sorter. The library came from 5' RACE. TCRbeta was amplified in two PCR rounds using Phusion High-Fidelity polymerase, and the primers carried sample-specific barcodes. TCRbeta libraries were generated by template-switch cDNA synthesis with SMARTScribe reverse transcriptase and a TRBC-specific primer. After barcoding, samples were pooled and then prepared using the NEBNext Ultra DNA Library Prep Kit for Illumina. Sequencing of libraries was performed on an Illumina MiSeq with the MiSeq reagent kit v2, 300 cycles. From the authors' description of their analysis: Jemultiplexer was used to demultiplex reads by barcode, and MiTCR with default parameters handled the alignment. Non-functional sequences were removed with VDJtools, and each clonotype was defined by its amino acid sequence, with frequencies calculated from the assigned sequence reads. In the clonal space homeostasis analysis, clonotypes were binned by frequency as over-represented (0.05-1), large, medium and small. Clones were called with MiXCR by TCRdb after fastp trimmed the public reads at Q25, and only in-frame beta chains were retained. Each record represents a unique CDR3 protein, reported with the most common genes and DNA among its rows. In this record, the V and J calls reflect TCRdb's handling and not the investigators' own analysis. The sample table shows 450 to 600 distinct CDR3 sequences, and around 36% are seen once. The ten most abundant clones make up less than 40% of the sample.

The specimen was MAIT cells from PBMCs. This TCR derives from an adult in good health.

The CDR3 reads CSARLERETYEQYF. The DNA is as follows: TGCAGTGCTAGGCTCGAGCGGGAGACCTACGAGCAGTACTTC. Rearrangement joined TRBV20-1 to TRBJ2-7; TRBD2 agrees with 8 junctional bases. The CDR3, cysteine through phenylalanine, is 14 amino acids long. The only DNA kept is the CDR3, 42 bases in frame from the first base. Sequences DFQATT (CDR1) and SNEGSKA (CDR2) are obtained from the germline V gene (reference sequence). Germline trimming amounts to 3 bases on V and 2 bases on J, with 6 as the count of junction bases outside the gene matches.